This T cell receptor (beta chain) was found in a study of T cells after yellow fever vaccination. CDR1 is SGHTA and CDR2 is FQGTGA in the germline V gene. This CDR3 spans 13 amino acids. The V end lost 5 bases, the J end lost 3 bases, and 10 bases lay between the germline ends. Universal primer sites and UMIs were introduced during 5'RACE template-switching synthesis of TCR cDNA. In TCRdb, the 5' RACE reads were re-called with MiXCR into one record per CDR3 protein. The repertoire holds 450,000 to 550,000 distinct CDR3 sequences, around a fifth seen once, with approximately 16% in the top ten. This clonotype was detected a few times.

The rearrangement uses TRBV7-3 and TRBJ1-1; perhaps TRBD1 as D (5 bases). This receptor was identified in a man aged 18-30 years who received the YFV17D yellow fever vaccine. Sequenced material: PBMCs, taken approximately 22 days after the first yellow fever vaccination. The CDR3 DNA is TGTGCCAGCAGCGCTACAGGTTACACTGAAGCTTTCTTT. Residues: CASSATGYTEAFF. The complete variable domain, with remaining parts taken from reference TRBV7-3 and TRBJ1-1, reads GAGVSQTPSNKVTEKGKYVELRCDPISGHTALYWYRQSLGQGPEFLIYFQGTGAADDSGLPNDRFFAVRPEGSVSTLKIQRTERGDSAVYLCASSATGYTEAFFGQGTRLTVV.